In this sample, the clone carrying this T cell receptor beta chain turned up a few times. As yet, its antigen is unknown. Every single donor gave one heparinised blood draw, and these averaged around 120 mL. These data are taken from a study of beta chain features in type 1 diabetes. Across the study: Across all samples, roughly 100,000,000 sorted cells were examined. Study outcomes and limitations: In cDNA sequencing, cells with high TCR expression could be over-represented. A definitive answer on HLA type influencing TCRB rearrangement was not reached here.

The V gene's germline CDR1 is MNHNS and CDR2 SASEGT. There are 13 residues in the CDR3. Trimming took 2 bases from V and 8 from J, leaving 10 bases between them. The entirety of the isolated RNA underwent reverse transcription, so expressed TCRB transcripts were sequenced. TCRdb's copy holds only in-frame clones and misses some; the assay was immunoSEQ multiplex PCR. The profile shows 330,000 or so clones, about 20% of them singletons. The origin of this receptor is a woman between 18 and 30 years old in good health. Material: naive CD4+ T cells from blood. This chain joins TRBV6-1 and TRBJ2-4, with D possibly being TRBD1 (5 bases). The CDR3 bases are TGTGCCAGCAGTGAATTGCAGGGCCACATTCAGTACTTC. Its translation: CASSELQGHIQYF.